The 27 T cell receptor beta chains in this list originate from one sample, sequenced in a study of human T cells and chemical hapten exposure. TCRdb re-analysed the RACE reads in MiXCR, keeping a single row per CDR3 protein. This sample carries about 260,000 distinct CDR3 sequences, 7.5% to 10% of them seen once, and the ten largest clones take under 2.5%. The time point: pre-sensitization, week 0. Treatment in this sample: therapeutic diphenylcyclopropenone sensitization with weekly scalp DPC. The source was whole blood, collected in connection with sensitization to the hapten diphenylcyclopropenone (DPC). All receptors come from a woman aged 40 to 50 with alopecia areata. Some clones in this sample may be carry-over from other donors' samples.

The chain recombines TRBV5-1 with TRBJ2-5; D gene ambiguous. Germline V gene sequence: CDR1 SGHRS, CDR2 YFSETQ. Trimming cost V 4 bases and J 2 bases, with 12 bases left between them. The CDR3 loop spans 14 amino acids. The CDR3 loop is CASSLGFGQETQYF. The DNA of the CDR3 is TGCGCCAGCAGCCTAGGGTTCGGGCAAGAGACCCAGTACTTC.

This clonotype was detected only a few times. The chain has TRBV12-3 or TRBV12-4 and TRBJ2-2; D is uncertain. V lost 5 bases, J lost 5 bases, and 18 bases lay in between. CDR3 length: 16 amino acids. CDR3 sequence reads: CASSLPNRAITGELFF. CDR3 nucleotide sequence: TGTGCCAGCAGTCTCCCAAACCGGGCGATAACCGGGGAGCTGTTTTTT.

Details on this clonotype: This clone may be a read error of a much larger clone one base away. This chain connects TRBV5-1 to TRBJ2-1; D ambiguous. There are 15 residues in the CDR3. Germline lookup yields CDR1 SGHRS and CDR2 YFSETQ. The CDR3 DNA sequence: TGCACCAGCAGCTTGATCGAGGAGAGTTACAATGAGCAGTTCTTC. Protein sequence: CTSSLIEESYNEQFF. Full variable domain (rest looked up from reference TRBV5-1 and TRBJ2-1): KAGVTQTPRYLIKTRGQQVTLSCSPISGHRSVSWYQQTPGQGLQFLFEYFSETQRNKGNFPGRFSGRQFSNSRSEMNVSTLELGDSALYLCTSSLIEESYNEQFFGPGTRLTVL.

This clonotype was counted a few times. The rearrangement uses TRBV29-1 and TRBJ2-1; a weak D match, TRBD2 (6 bases). The CDR3 sequence is 13 residues long. The germline V gene has CDR1 SQVTM and CDR2 ANQGSEA. Trimming left V 2 bases short and J 7 bases short, with 12 bases between. The CDR3 is CSVEREAGNEQFF. CDR3 coding DNA: TGCAGCGTTGAAAGAGAGGCGGGGAATGAGCAGTTCTTC.

Written as DNA, the CDR3 is TGTGCCAGCAGCATATACGGGGAGAGAGGAAACATTCAGTACTTC. Encoded protein: CASSIYGERGNIQYF. This sequence joins TRBV7-2 and TRBJ2-4, with D possibly matching TRBD2 (5 bases). The germline CDR1 and CDR2 sequences are SGHTA and FQGNSA. V was clipped by 5 bases and J by 6 bases, with 17 bases between them. The CDR3 has 15 amino acids.

The rearrangement joins TRBV28 to TRBJ2-7, with TRBD2 identical over 10 bases. Per the germline V gene, CDR1 is MDHEN and CDR2 is SYDVKM. V shed 6 bases, J shed 2 bases, and the junction held 4 bases outside the gene matches. CDR3 size: 14 residues. The chain's CDR3 is CASRASGSAYEQYF. DNA of the CDR3: TGTGCCAGCAGGGCTAGCGGGAGTGCCTACGAGCAGTACTTC.

This clonotype appeared a few times. This chain joins TRBV29-1 and TRBJ1-1; possible D gene TRBD1, 5 bases. The CDR3 is made up of 15 amino acids. Germline V lookup: CDR1 SQVTM, CDR2 ANQGSEA. V lost 1 base and J 1 base, leaving 13 bases between the germline ends. CDR3 residues: CSVEGRGWENTEAFF. The CDR3 DNA follows: TGCAGCGTTGAAGGGAGGGGTTGGGAGAACACTGAAGCTTTCTTT.

This clonotype has only a few counts. In nucleotides, the CDR3 is TGTGCCAGCAGCGTAGCCTCAGATACGCAGTATTTT. The encoded protein is CASSVASDTQYF. The V gene is TRBV9, the J gene TRBJ2-3; D is ambiguous. CDR1 SGDLS and CDR2 YYNGEE come from the germline V gene. Trimming stripped 0 bases from V and 4 bases from J, with 3 bases between. The CDR3 spans 12 residues.

This sequence joins TRBV20-1 and TRBJ2-3; D is unresolved. V lost 3 bases and J 2 bases, leaving 12 bases between the germline ends. The CDR3 length is 14 residues. Germline assignment: CDR1 DFQATT and CDR2 SNEGSKA (reference sequence). In DNA, the CDR3 is TGCAGTGCTAGGTCCAGCACCTACACAGATACGCAGTATTTT. Translated, it gives CSARSSTYTDTQYF.

This clonotype was found a few times. The chain couples TRBV29-1 to TRBJ2-1; 7 bases fit TRBD1. Trimming cost V 7 bases and J 8 bases; bases outside gene matches: 5. The V gene's germline CDR1 is SQVTM and CDR2 ANQGSEA. The CDR3 has 11 residues. The chain's CDR3 is CSGQGRDEQFF. The DNA of the CDR3 is TGCAGCGGACAGGGAAGGGATGAGCAGTTCTTC.

The chain links TRBV4-3 to TRBJ2-3; D assignment may be TRBD1 or TRBD2 (5 bases each). This CDR3 has 17 amino acids. The germline V and J ends were trimmed by 0 bases and 5 bases, with 18 bases remaining between them. The V gene's germline CDR1 is LGHNA and CDR2 YSLEER. CDR3 bases: TGCGCCAGCAGCCAAGATTGGGGGATTAGTACAGGAGATACGCAGTATTTT. The encoded protein is CASSQDWGISTGDTQYF.

In its sample, this clonotype was seen a few times. The rearrangement uses TRBV10-3 and TRBJ2-7, with 9 bases that match TRBD1. Germline CDR1 ENHRY, CDR2 SYGVKD. The CDR3 has 14 residues. The V and J ends lost 4 bases and 0 bases, in that order; junction bases with no gene match: 1. The CDR3 coding sequence is TGTGCCATCAGTGCGGGACAGGGCTCCTACGAGCAGTACTTC. Translated, it gives CAISAGQGSYEQYF.

This clonotype was found many times. The genes are TRBV12-3 or TRBV12-4 and TRBJ2-7, with 15 positions matching TRBD2. The CDR3 covers 16 residues. V lost 5 bases to trimming and J lost 0 bases; unmatched junction nucleotides: 2. CDR3 protein: CASSGTSGRPSYEQYF. The DNA for the CDR3 is TGTGCCAGCAGTGGGACTAGCGGGAGGCCCTCCTACGAGCAGTACTTC.

This clonotype came up a few times. The J gene is TRBJ1-1, the V gene TRBV12-3 or TRBV12-4, with TRBD1 matching over 9 bases. This CDR3 is built from 14 residues. The ends lost 2 bases at V and 12 bases at J; junction bases unmatched: 10. The CDR3 nucleotides are TGTGCCAGCAGTTTAAATGACAGGGGGTATCGGACTTTCTTT. Its translation: CASSLNDRGYRTFF.

J is TRBJ1-2 and V is TRBV6-1; D not resolved. The V gene lost 8 bases and the J gene lost 8 bases, with 12 bases spanning the gap. Germline V gene sequence: CDR1 MNHNS, CDR2 SASEGT. The CDR3 has 11 residues. The chain's CDR3 is CASSPGWGYTF. DNA for the CDR3: TGTGCCAGCTCCCCCGGTTGGGGCTACACCTTC.

In its sample, this clonotype was seen a few times. The chain has TRBV7-2 and TRBJ2-5, with D hard to call. Between the trimmed V and J ends, which lost 4 bases and 4 bases, there was a span of 10 bases. In germline, CDR1 is SGHTA, CDR2 FQGNSA. CDR3 length equals 13 residues. The CDR3 sequence: CASSSDQAETQYF. CDR3 nucleotide sequence: TGTGCCAGCAGCTCGGACCAGGCAGAGACCCAGTACTTC.

This clonotype was found a few times. This rearrangement joins TRBV2 to TRBJ2-2; D unresolved. Germline CDR1 and CDR2: SNHLY and FYNNEI. This CDR3 contains 16 residues. Between the trimmed V and J ends, which lost 4 bases and 1 base, there was a span of 13 bases. CDR3 region: CASSGAIWENTGELFF. The CDR3 DNA reads TGTGCCAGCAGTGGGGCTATTTGGGAGAACACCGGGGAGCTGTTTTTT.

The chain is built from TRBV24-1 and TRBJ2-2, with a tentative D call TRBD1 (6 bases). Per germline, CDR1 KGHDR and CDR2 SFDVKD. With 9 bases removed from V and 3 bases from J, the gap between germline ends came to 7 bases. The CDR3 runs to 12 residues. The DNA of the CDR3 is TGTGCCACCGGGGGCCACACCGGGGAGCTGTTTTTT. Translated, it gives CATGGHTGELFF.

This clonotype was recorded at least ten times. This chain links TRBV5-1 with TRBJ2-3, with D unclear. The CDR3 length is 15 residues. Germline loops: CDR1 SGHRS, CDR2 YFSETQ. V was pared by 2 bases and J by 2 bases, with 12 bases between. The CDR3 bases are TGCGCCAGCAGCTTAACGGGTTTCGACACAGATACGCAGTATTTT. It yields the protein CASSLTGFDTDTQYF.

The chain is built from TRBV5-1 and TRBJ2-3; D might be TRBD2 (7 bases). The CDR3 covers 16 residues. CDR1 SGHRS and CDR2 YFSETQ come from the germline V gene. V gave up 4 bases and J gave up 3 bases, with 18 bases separating them. CDR3 coding DNA: TGCGCCAGCAGCCATGGATGGGGGCGGGAGACAGATACGCAGTATTTT. Amino acid sequence: CASSHGWGRETDTQYF.

This clonotype was detected many times. The rearrangement joins TRBV20-1 to TRBJ2-7; D is unclear. Germline CDR1 is DFQATT and CDR2 is SNEGSKA (reference sequence). There are 11 residues in the CDR3. V shed 7 bases and J shed 1 base, with 8 bases lying between them. The CDR3: CSGTESYEQYF. CDR3 bases: TGCAGTGGAACCGAATCCTACGAGCAGTACTTC.

This clonotype was counted between two and nine times. The V gene is TRBV6-5, the J gene TRBJ1-4, with D uncertain. This CDR3 has 14 residues. Trimming removed 4 bases from V and 4 bases from J, with 10 bases in between. CDR1 MNHEY and CDR2 SVGAGI come from the germline V gene. CDR3 residues: CASSSMGGNEKLFF. DNA of the CDR3: TGTGCCAGCAGTTCTATGGGTGGTAATGAAAAACTGTTTTTT.

This clonotype was seen only a few times. The chain employs TRBV6-4 and TRBJ2-1, with 7 nucleotides matching TRBD2. The CDR3 totals 15 residues. V dropped 3 bases and J dropped 3; count of bases not matched to a gene: 5. CDR1 MRHNA and CDR2 SNTAGT come from the germline V gene. CDR3 sequence reads: CASSDETGGYNEQFF. CDR3 sequence (DNA): TGTGCCAGCAGTGATGAAACGGGGGGCTACAATGAGCAGTTCTTC.

This clonotype was observed at least ten times. The J gene is TRBJ2-7, the V gene TRBV7-9; D tentatively reads TRBD1 or TRBD2 (6 bases each). This CDR3 has 14 amino acids. Trimming cost V 3 bases and J 2 bases, with 11 bases left between them. Germline V gene data show CDR1 as SEHNR and CDR2 as FQNEAQ (reference sequence). Here the CDR3 reads CASSFGGGAYEQYF. CDR3 sequence (DNA): TGTGCCAGCAGCTTCGGGGGCGGGGCCTACGAGCAGTACTTC.

In its sample, this clonotype was seen a few times. The genes are TRBV29-1 and TRBJ2-7, with TRBD1 matching over 7 bases. Germline trimming cut 5 bases from V and 2 bases from J; bases unmatched to any gene: 3. This CDR3 comprises 12 residues. CDR1 and CDR2 from the germline V gene are SQVTM and ANQGSEA. CDR3 protein: CSVNRGPYEQYF. CDR3 coding DNA: TGCAGCGTTAACAGGGGACCCTACGAGCAGTACTTC.

The V and J genes are TRBV29-1 and TRBJ2-1; 8 bases align to TRBD2. With V trimmed by 0 bases and J by 3 bases, 13 bases remained unmatched. The CDR3 is 18 residues long. CDR1 SQVTM and CDR2 ANQGSEA come from the germline V gene. In DNA form, the CDR3 reads TGCAGCGTTGAAGACCCAGCGGGAGCCTCGGATGACTACAATGAGCAGTTCTTC. Its translation: CSVEDPAGASDDYNEQFF.

The V call is TRBV9, the J call TRBJ2-5, with D maybe TRBD2 (5 bases). Germline V gene sequence: CDR1 SGDLS, CDR2 YYNGEE. The V end lost 0 bases, the J end lost 5 bases, and 14 bases lay between the germline ends. CDR3 length equals 15 residues. CDR3 nucleotide sequence: TGTGCCAGCAGCGTAGGGCCCAGGCGCGGGGAGACCCAGTACTTC. Encoded protein: CASSVGPRRGETQYF.